The 21 T cell receptor beta chains given below trace back to one sample, sequenced in a study of cytomegalovirus exposure and HLA in healthy donors. Both 60 Vbeta primers and 13 Jbeta primers went into the PCR. Libraries were prepared by immunoSEQ multiplex PCR; TCRdb keeps only in-frame clonotypes and omits some of them. Of around 99,000 clones in the sample, 82% are singletons; the top ten hold approximately 2.5%. Material for sequencing was PBMCs. The receptors were sampled from a man under 40 in good health and CMV-seropositive.

The DNA of the CDR3 is TGTGCCAGCTCACCAGCCGGGTATAATGAAAAACTGTTTTTT. As protein: CASSPAGYNEKLFF. This chain uses TRBV18 with TRBJ1-4, with unresolved D. The length of the CDR3 is 14 residues. Trimming shortened V by 2 bases and J by 4 bases, and 8 bases separated the two germline ends. CDR1 KGHSH and CDR2 LQKENI come from the germline V gene.

This chain joins TRBV11-3 and TRBJ2-6, with D maybe TRBD1 (5 bases). Germline values: CDR1 SGHNT, CDR2 YENEEA. Trimming shortened V by 3 bases and J by 2 bases, and 17 bases separated the two germline ends. There are 18 residues in the CDR3. CDR3 protein: CASSLTVPFSAGANVLTF. The CDR3 DNA follows: TGTGCCAGCAGCTTGACAGTCCCATTCTCCGCTGGGGCCAACGTCCTGACTTTC.

By share, this clone ranks as medium-sized. CDR3 in DNA: TGTGCCAGCAGCCAGGGGGGGGCGTTAGGGACTGAAGCTTTCTTT. As protein: CASSQGGALGTEAFF. This chain uses TRBV14 with TRBJ1-1; tentative D call: TRBD1 (6 bases). V lost 3 bases and J 5 bases, leaving 16 bases between the germline ends. CDR1 is SGHDN and CDR2 is FVKESK in the germline V gene. This CDR3 spans 15 amino acids.

This clone showed up just once. The gene calls are TRBV11-3 and TRBJ2-1; D remains ambiguous. There are 15 residues in the CDR3. The germline CDR1 and CDR2 sequences are SGHNT and YENEEA. The V and J ends lost 5 bases and 2 bases respectively, with 13 bases between them. CDR3 residues: CASSEDSRPYNEQFF. The DNA for the CDR3 is TGTGCCAGCAGCGAAGACTCACGCCCCTACAATGAGCAGTTCTTC.

This sequence joins TRBV7-9 and TRBJ1-1; D perhaps matches TRBD1 (6 bases). Trimming shortened V by 5 bases and J by 1 base, and 11 bases separated the two germline ends. Germline CDR1 SEHNR, CDR2 FQNEAQ (reference sequence). This CDR3 has 14 residues. CDR3 nucleotides: TGTGCCAGCAGCCGGAGGACAGAGAACACTGAAGCTTTCTTT. Protein: CASSRRTENTEAFF.

This clone appeared a single time. V and J are TRBV27 and TRBJ1-6, with D unresolved. CDR1 MNHEY and CDR2 SMNVEV come from the germline V gene (reference sequence). This CDR3 is built from 15 residues. The V and J ends lost 0 bases and 7 bases respectively, with 10 bases between them. CDR3 amino acids: CASSLSVGENSPLHF. For the CDR3, the DNA is TGTGCCAGCAGTTTATCTGTCGGAGAAAATTCACCCCTCCACTTT.

This rearrangement joins TRBV14 to TRBJ2-3, with 8 bases that match TRBD1. V shed 1 base and J 3 bases; nucleotides not matched to a gene: 6. Per the germline V gene, CDR1 is SGHDN and CDR2 is FVKESK. The length of the CDR3 is 16 residues. The CDR3 DNA is TGTGCCAGCAGCCAAGCAGGGGGCGCATGGACAGATACGCAGTATTTT. Encoded protein: CASSQAGGAWTDTQYF. The full variable domain, rest sourced from reference TRBV14 and TRBJ2-3, is EAGVTQFPSHSVIEKGQTVTLRCDPISGHDNLYWYRRVMGKEIKFLLHFVKESKQDESGMPNNRFLAERTGGTYSTLKVQPAELEDSGVYFCASSQAGGAWTDTQYFGPGTRLTVL.

The chain uses TRBV6-4 and TRBJ1-6, with D unresolved. The CDR3 has 13 amino acids. Trimming left V 6 bases short and J 5 bases short, with 8 bases between. Looked up from germline, CDR1 is MRHNA and CDR2 is SNTAGT. The CDR3 coding sequence is TGTGCCAGCAGCGCGGGCGATAATTCACCCCTCCACTTT. It specifies CASSAGDNSPLHF.

V and J are TRBV7-8 and TRBJ1-5; 8 bases fit TRBD1. The trim removed 2 bases at V and 1 base at J, leaving 7 bases unmatched. Germline V gene data show CDR1 as SGHVS and CDR2 as FQNEAQ. The CDR3 covers 17 residues. CDR3 sequence reads: CASSLYQGATSNQPQHF. In DNA form, the CDR3 reads TGTGCCAGCAGCTTATACCAGGGGGCTACAAGCAATCAGCCCCAGCATTTT.

The V gene is TRBV18, the J gene TRBJ1-1, with a weak D call TRBD1 (5 bases). Germline CDR1 is KGHSH and CDR2 is LQKENI. The CDR3 length is 13 residues. The V end lost 3 bases, the J end lost 1 base, and 6 bases lay between the germline ends. CDR3 protein: CASSPQGNTEAFF. DNA of the CDR3: TGTGCCAGCTCACCCCAGGGGAACACTGAAGCTTTCTTT.

The chain combines TRBV4-2 with TRBJ1-4; 9 bases line up with TRBD1. CDR1 is LGHNA, CDR2 YNFKEQ, per germline. The V gene end was trimmed by 2 bases and the J gene end by 4 bases; junction bases not matched to a gene: 11. The CDR3 has 18 amino acids. As DNA, the CDR3 is TGTGCCAGCAGCCAAAAAATACAGGGGGCGGTTTATAATGAAAAACTGTTTTTT. Translated: CASSQKIQGAVYNEKLFF.

V gene TRBV6-1 combines with J gene TRBJ1-1; the D gene is possibly TRBD1 (5 bases). The CDR3 runs to 15 residues. Trimming pared 4 bases from V and 1 base from J, leaving 13 bases between. CDR1 is MNHNS and CDR2 is SASEGT in the germline V gene. CDR3 loop: CASSAWTPTNTEAFF. The CDR3 DNA reads TGTGCCAGCAGTGCCTGGACACCCACGAACACTGAAGCTTTCTTT.

This clone was observed a handful of times. The chain links TRBV11-2 to TRBJ1-1; D uncertain. The V gene's germline CDR1 is SGHAT and CDR2 FQNNGV. Deletions cut 5 bases from V and 1 base from J, with 14 bases between. The CDR3 consists of 15 residues. The chain's CDR3 is CASSPKEGSNTEAFF. The CDR3 DNA sequence: TGTGCCAGCAGCCCGAAAGAGGGATCGAACACTGAAGCTTTCTTT.

The chain carries TRBV2 and TRBJ1-1; 7 positions agree with TRBD1. V trimming: 0 bases; J trimming: 3 bases; junction bases outside the gene matches: 7. The CDR3 runs 16 residues. The germline V gene has CDR1 SNHLY and CDR2 FYNNEI. The chain's CDR3 is CASSEAGRGRDTEAFF. CDR3 nucleotides: TGTGCCAGCAGTGAAGCGGGTAGGGGGCGGGACACTGAAGCTTTCTTT. The entire variable domain, with the rest obtained from reference TRBV2 and TRBJ1-1, is as follows: EPEVTQTPSHQVTQMGQEVILRCVPISNHLYFYWYRQILGQKVEFLVSFYNNEISEKSEIFDDQFSVERPDGSNFTLKIRSTKLEDSAMYFCASSEAGRGRDTEAFFGQGTRLTVV.

This chain links TRBV6-1 with TRBJ2-6; the D gene is possibly TRBD2 (5 bases). The CDR3 totals 15 residues. Looked up from germline, CDR1 is MNHNS and CDR2 is SASEGT. V was shortened by 7 bases and J by 4 bases, with 14 bases between the two germline ends. The DNA for the CDR3 is TGTGCCAGCACGACGGACCCGGGAGGGGCCAACGTCCTGACTTTC. Its protein is CASTTDPGGANVLTF.

The genes are TRBV7-9 and TRBJ2-5; maybe TRBD2 (6 bases). Germline V gene data show CDR1 as SEHNR and CDR2 as FQNEAQ (reference sequence). The CDR3 consists of 16 residues. Trimming took off 0 bases at V and 1 base at J, with 12 bases between the two ends. The CDR3 DNA follows: TGTGCCAGCAGCTTAGCGGGGGGACTGATCCAAGAGACCCAGTACTTC. Encoded protein: CASSLAGGLIQETQYF.

The chain carries TRBV30 and TRBJ1-2; maybe TRBD1 (6 bases). V was clipped by 1 base and J by 7 bases, with 13 bases between them. Germline V gene data show CDR1 as GTSNPN and CDR2 as SVGIG (reference sequence). The CDR3 is 13 amino acids. The CDR3 reads CAWSALPGAGYTF. CDR3 DNA: TGTGCCTGGAGTGCGCTCCCAGGGGCTGGCTACACCTTC.

The sample holds one count of this clone. This sequence joins TRBV5-1 and TRBJ2-7, with 11 bases matching TRBD2. The CDR3 is 15 amino acids. Germline assignment: CDR1 SGHRS and CDR2 YFSETQ. V dropped 4 bases and J dropped 0; count of bases not matched to a gene: 3. The CDR3 sequence: CASSNGLAGSYEQYF. The DNA for the CDR3 is TGCGCCAGCAGCAATGGACTAGCGGGCTCCTACGAGCAGTACTTC.

The rearrangement joins TRBV11-3 to TRBJ1-3; D call uncertain. Germline CDR1 SGHNT, CDR2 YENEEA. The CDR3 has 15 residues. V was shortened by 2 bases and J by 1 base, with 9 bases between the two germline ends. In nucleotides, the CDR3 is TGTGCCAGCAGCTTAAGAGAGGTTTCTGGAAACACCATATATTTT. Translation gives CASSLREVSGNTIYF.

The chain employs TRBV5-1 and TRBJ1-2; the D gene is possibly TRBD1 (6 bases). V was cut by 0 bases and J by 8 bases, with 11 bases left in between. The CDR3 has 13 residues. CDR1 SGHRS and CDR2 YFSETQ come from the germline V gene. The CDR3 nucleotides read TGCGCCAGCAGCTTGGATTACAGGGAAGGCTACACCTTC. Its translation is CASSLDYREGYTF. The variable domain in full, with the rest retrieved from reference TRBV5-1 and TRBJ1-2, is KAGVTQTPRYLIKTRGQQVTLSCSPISGHRSVSWYQQTPGQGLQFLFEYFSETQRNKGNFPGRFSGRQFSNSRSEMNVSTLELGDSALYLCASSLDYREGYTFGSGTRLTVV.

Comment on this clone: The germline gene is not matched at one end of the junction; a read error may be the cause. This sequence joins TRBV7-7 and TRBJ2-7; D not resolved. The germline V gene encodes CDR1 SSHAT and CDR2 FNYEAQ (reference sequence). The CDR3 extends over 14 amino acids. CDR3 residues: CASSSANGCYEQYF. The CDR3, as DNA: TGTGCTAGCAGCTCCGCGAATGGTTGCTACGAGCAGTACTTC.